The source of this TCR beta chain is a study of T cells in tuberculosis. Study summary: In South Africa, adults with active tuberculosis were compared with IGRA-negative and latently infected IGRA-positive adolescents. The study's findings and limits: Shorter CDR3-alpha in active tuberculosis partly drove smaller distances.

As for time point: new active TB diagnosis, blood taken before or within 7 days of starting treatment. Confirmation came from sputum smear and/or culture positivity for M. tuberculosis. On this clone: Its antigen is still unknown.

V lost 4 bases and J 5 bases, leaving 17 bases between the germline ends. Germline assignment: CDR1 SGHVS and CDR2 FNYEAQ. There are 15 residues in the CDR3. Using immunoSEQ multiplex PCR, the repertoire was profiled, and TCRdb retains in-frame clones only, with some absent. The sample gives under 30,000 clones, just over 90% of which show up once; about 6.8% is in the top ten. The chain recombines TRBV7-6 with TRBJ2-5; weak D call: TRBD1 (9 bases). The receptor comes from an adult with tuberculosis. The source was PBMCs, collected at tuberculosis diagnosis. This chain's CDR3 is CASSSAGGQGETQYF. CDR3 DNA: TGTGCCAGCAGCTCTGCGGGAGGACAGGGGGAGACCCAGTACTTC.